This is a list of T cell receptor beta chains from one sample in a study of T cell responses to AZD1222 COVID-19 vaccine. Libraries were prepared by immunoSEQ multiplex PCR; TCRdb keeps only in-frame clonotypes and omits some of them. Of about 120,000 clones listed, 92% are singletons. Here the sequenced sample was peripheral blood, taken 28 days after the second AZD1222 dose. These receptors originate from an adult who received the AZD1222 COVID-19 vaccine. Each CDR3 is given with its conserved first and last residue. A D gene is named only where the DNA matches it firmly. The size field is filled for only some rows; it gives once, few, many or a size class.

cdr3_aa cdr3_nt j_call v_call d_call clone_size
CASSPPGATLHF TGTGCCAGCAGTCCCCCGGGGGCAACCCTCCACTTT TRBJ1-6 TRBV25-1 - -
CASSQNAGLAGSVPYEQYF TGTGCCAGCAGCCAAAACGCGGGACTAGCGGGATCGGTACCCTACGAGCAGTACTTC TRBJ2-7 TRBV4-2 TRBD2 -
CSVTYQEGGYTF TGCAGCGTGACCTATCAGGAGGGTGGCTACACCTTC TRBJ1-2 TRBV29-1 - -
CASSPRDRDLYSNQPQHF TGTGCCAGCAGTCCCCGGGACAGGGACCTTTATAGCAATCAGCCCCAGCATTTT TRBJ1-5 TRBV25-1 TRBD1 -
CASSLGGTAFTEAFF TGTGCCAGCAGCTTAGGCGGGACAGCCTTCACTGAAGCTTTCTTT TRBJ1-1 TRBV7-2 TRBD1 -
CASSHQTTRREQYF TGTGCCAGCAGCCACCAAACAACACGGCGGGAGCAGTACTTC TRBJ2-7 TRBV6-5 - -
CASSPVDNVGSYEQYF TGTGCCAGCAGTCCGGTTGACAATGTGGGCTCCTACGAGCAGTACTTC TRBJ2-7 TRBV27 - -
CASSNLAGVEQYF TGCGCCAGCAGCAACTTAGCGGGAGTCGAGCAGTACTTC TRBJ2-7 TRBV10-1 TRBD2 -
CASSYRDSYEQYF TGTGCCAGCAGCTACAGGGATTCGTACGAGCAGTACTTC TRBJ2-7 TRBV11-2 - -
CASTCPAGCNQPQHF TGTGCCAGCACCTGCCCGGCCGGGTGCAATCAGCCCCAGCATTTT TRBJ1-5 TRBV7-9 - few
CASSQDPFGPPLGLAQYF TGCGCCAGCAGCCAAGACCCCTTCGGACCCCCGCTGGGGCTGGCCCAGTACTTC TRBJ2-5 TRBV4-1 - -
CASSQKGDQPQHF TGTGCCAGCAGCCAAAAGGGGGATCAGCCCCAGCATTTT TRBJ1-5 TRBV3-1/TRBV3-2 - -
CASSEGGYNSPLHF TGTGCCAGCAGCGAAGGGGGATATAATTCACCCCTCCACTTT TRBJ1-6 TRBV2 - -
CASSLGTEAFF TGTGCCAGCAGCTTAGGAACTGAAGCTTTCTTT TRBJ1-1 TRBV11-2 - -
CASSRHVMNTEAFF TGTGCCAGCAGTCGACACGTCATGAACACTGAAGCTTTCTTT TRBJ1-1 TRBV2 - -
CASSDEETQYF TGCGCCAGCAGTGATGAGGAGACCCAGTACTTC TRBJ2-5 TRBV10-2 - -
CASSPDTLDYGYTF TGTGCCAGCAGTCCGGACACTTTAGACTATGGCTACACCTTC TRBJ1-2 TRBV25-1 - -
CASSLTERADEQFF TGTGCCAGCAGCCTAACGGAGAGGGCCGATGAGCAGTTCTTC TRBJ2-1 TRBV3-1/TRBV3-2 - few
CATSRDPPSGEQYF TGTGCCACCAGCAGAGATCCGCCTTCGGGCGAGCAGTACTTC TRBJ2-7 TRBV15 - -
CASRATGTGNTEAFF TGTGCCAGCAGAGCAACCGGGACAGGGAACACTGAAGCTTTCTTT TRBJ1-1 TRBV6-5 TRBD1 once
CASTTISGSFYGYTF TGTGCCAGCACCACAATTTCCGGATCTTTCTATGGCTACACCTTC TRBJ1-2 TRBV6-5 - -
CASSLVGTGELFF TGTGCCAGCAGCTTGGTGGGCACCGGGGAGCTGTTTTTT TRBJ2-2 TRBV9 - -
CAWGGQMNTEAFF TGTGCCTGGGGGGGACAGATGAACACTGAAGCTTTCTTT TRBJ1-1 TRBV30 TRBD1 -
CASSLVVAGGPFSYNEQFF TGTGCCAGCAGCTTAGTAGTAGCGGGAGGGCCTTTTTCCTACAATGAGCAGTTCTTC TRBJ2-1 TRBV11-2 TRBD2 -
CASSQDFDTGELFF TGTGCCAGCAGCCAAGATTTCGACACCGGGGAGCTGTTTTTT TRBJ2-2 TRBV4-2 - -
CASSEDQTPRSYNEQFF TGTGCCAGCAGCGAAGACCAGACTCCGCGCTCCTACAATGAGCAGTTCTTC TRBJ2-1 TRBV3-1/TRBV3-2 - -
CASSLMGDTQYF TGTGCCAGCAGCTTAATGGGAGATACGCAGTATTTT TRBJ2-3 TRBV7-9 - -
CAWSVRGLGGYTF TGTGCCTGGAGTGTACGAGGGCTTGGAGGCTACACCTTC TRBJ1-2 TRBV30 - -
CASSPSGGNSPLHF TGTGCCAGCAGTCCCTCGGGTGGGAATTCACCCCTCCACTTT TRBJ1-6 TRBV28 - -
CASSESAGEGNEQFF TGTGCCAGCAGTGAGTCAGCGGGAGAGGGTAATGAGCAGTTCTTC TRBJ2-1 TRBV2 TRBD2 -
CASKNGAAIYNEQFF TGCGCCAGCAAAAACGGGGCAGCCATCTACAATGAGCAGTTCTTC TRBJ2-1 TRBV5-1 - -
CASSLIGWNTEAFF TGTGCCAGCAGCTTAATCGGTTGGAACACTGAAGCTTTCTTT TRBJ1-1 TRBV13 - -
CAISAILIQGEYGYTF TGTGCCATCAGTGCAATCCTCATCCAGGGAGAATATGGCTACACCTTC TRBJ1-2 TRBV10-3 - -
CASRGGQRLPQHF TGTGCCAGCAGAGGAGGACAGCGCCTGCCCCAGCATTTT TRBJ1-5 TRBV6-5 - -
CASSYLLNTEAFF TGTGCCAGCAGTTACCTACTGAACACTGAAGCTTTCTTT TRBJ1-1 TRBV6-5 - -
CASQGAVRQTEAFF TGTGCCAGCCAGGGGGCGGTGAGGCAGACTGAAGCTTTCTTT TRBJ1-1 TRBV7-9 TRBD1 -
CASRPQPGLADNEQFF TGTGCCAGCAGACCTCAACCGGGACTAGCGGACAATGAGCAGTTCTTC TRBJ2-1 TRBV3-1/TRBV3-2 TRBD2 -
CASSLSVAGELFF TGTGCCAGCAGTTTATCAGTGGCCGGGGAGCTGTTTTTT TRBJ2-2 TRBV28 - -